This entry features one T cell receptor (beta chain) sequence. Its antigen is still unknown. The CDR3 has 17 residues. Germline V gene lookup returns CDR1 SGHAT and CDR2 FQNNGV. V dropped 1 base and J dropped 1 base, with 15 bases sitting between them. Run at survey level, the immunoSEQ assay was version v3.0. Produced via immunoSEQ multiplex PCR; TCRdb's table is partial and in-frame only. The repertoire consists of tens of thousands of clones, with approximately 81% occurring once and the leading ten covering about 9.2%. This entry comes from a study of long-term antiretroviral therapy in people with HIV. Study conclusions and caveats: Following ART, diversity rose but still fell short of transplant donor controls.

This specimen consisted of unsorted PBMCs, obtained 2.3 years after starting antiretroviral therapy. The V call is TRBV11-2, the J call TRBJ2-3; D is unresolved. The receptor comes from a man aged 40-50 years with HIV. CDR3 region: CASSLGGPPRGTDTQYF. The CDR3 nucleotides are TGTGCCAGCAGCTTAGGAGGTCCCCCGAGAGGCACAGATACGCAGTATTTT.